This TCR beta chain was observed in a study of CD8 T cells in ankylosing spondylitis. Points from the study as a whole: Matched ankylosing spondylitis synovial fluid reportedly showed significant enrichment of disease-linked clones. The study identified a TCR beta motif of 7 or 8 highly homologous variants that appeared characteristic of ankylosing spondylitis blood.

This clonotype was picked up a small number of times. Its cognate antigen is unknown. V shed 8 bases and J 2 bases; nucleotides not matched to a gene: 8. The CDR3 consists of 15 residues. Germline V gene data show CDR1 as SGHTA and CDR2 as FQGTGA. TCRdb re-derived calls from the 5' RACE reads in MiXCR, one entry per CDR3 protein. In the table there are some 150,000 distinct CDR3 sequences, about an eighth of which are singletons. The chain uses TRBV7-3 and TRBJ2-3; 9 nucleotides match TRBD2. This TCR was sampled from a female donor with ankylosing spondylitis or in good health (not recorded which). Material for sequencing was blood, either unsorted or a sorted T cell fraction (not recorded which). As DNA, the CDR3 is TGTGCCAGCGCTTCGGGACTAGCAACCACAGATACGCAGTATTTT. Translation: CASASGLATTDTQYF.